This T cell receptor beta chain comes out of a study of CD8 T cells in Susac syndrome (dated by TCRdb to the late 2010s). For the wider study: Whether CD8+ T cell activation and differentiation in Susac syndrome was antigen driven was tested using repertoire sequencing. Overall results and qualifications from the work: The study acknowledged that relatively few individuals were included in the TCR sequencing and HLA analysis.

RNA was extracted using the RNeasy kit, and roughly 0.45 to 1 microgram was reverse transcribed with random hexamers. The immunoSEQ multiplex PCR assay, covering 54 Vbeta and 13 Jbeta segments, was used to amplify TCR beta CDR3 regions. PCR amplification bias was corrected by using a synthetic template baseline for primer optimization and computational correction. As for the authors' bioinformatics: Reads were annotated to V, D and J genes according to IMGT and were analyzed with immunoSEQ Analyzer, with only productive sequences retained. Clonality was computed as one minus Shannon entropy normalized by log2 of the number of productive unique sequences. Public and private clones were assessed among the 100 most prevalent clones of each patient and control. Clones were defined as Susac-specific when absent from the healthy and MS cohorts, from some 1,100 published viral clones and from other ImmuneACCESS disease sequences. Through fastp at Q25 and MiXCR, TCRdb rebuilt clones from the public reads, retaining in-frame beta chains. Each entry merges the rows of one CDR3 protein and shows their most common DNA and genes. The V and J calls were not made by the authors but by TCRdb's processing. The sample table contains 150,000 or so distinct CDR3 sequences; only one count was recorded for approximately 94% of them. In total, the top ten clones hold about 0.094% of the sample.

As to this clonotype: No cognate antigen has been identified for it. No clone much larger than this one lies a single base away; base qualities are absent.

From a lookup of the germline V gene, CDR1 and CDR2 are KGHDR and SFDVKD. The CDR3 sequence holds 15 residues, the cysteine and phenylalanine included. This entry keeps only the CDR3 DNA: 45 bases, framed from base 1. Ends trimmed: V by 4 bases, J by 4 bases; bases unmatched to a gene: 7. Peripheral blood CD8+ and CD4+ T cells from healthy donors, Susac syndrome patients and multiple sclerosis patients were profiled using high-throughput TCR beta sequencing. The multiple sclerosis controls were treatment-naive patients whose relapsing-remitting disease, either stable or active, fulfilled the revised McDonald criteria. CD8+ TEMRA cells were enriched by FACS, while bulk CD8+ and CD4+ T cells were purified by magnetic negative isolation. Blood was collected in EDTA tubes and processed within 24 hours, with PBMCs isolated through density gradient centrifugation. PBMCs intended for TCR sequencing were cryopreserved in liquid nitrogen and thawed later in a water bath at 37 degrees C. A purity of at least 90% was achieved for sorted or isolated CD4+, CD8+ and CD8+ TEMRA cells.

The V and J segments used are TRBV24-1 and TRBJ2-3; 7 junctional bases match TRBD2. This TCR was sampled from a human donor with multiple sclerosis. Sequences were obtained from CD4+ T cells from PBMCs. The bases read TGTGCCACCAGTGAAGCGGGACCCCGGTCAGATACGCAGTATTTT. It specifies CATSEAGPRSDTQYF.